There are many counts of the clone carrying this TCR beta chain. The data originate from a study of T cells in Graves' hyperthyroidism and ophthalmopathy. This CDR3 contains 15 residues. V shed 6 bases and J shed 0 bases, with 17 bases lying between them. Germline V lookup: CDR1 SQVTM, CDR2 ANQGSEA. TCR beta CDR3 regions were amplified from RNA transcripts. The HTBI primer set served for first-round RT-PCR of the TCR CDR3. From the multiplex PCR reads, TCRdb called clonotypes with MiXCR, one entry per CDR3 protein. Of roughly 510,000 distinct CDR3 sequences detected, 46% appear once; the ten largest clones hold about two fifths.

The sequence was collected from an adult woman with Graves' disease, either hyperthyroidism or ophthalmopathy (not recorded which). The chain uses TRBV29-1 and TRBJ1-1; D gene unclear. Sequencing was done on a sample of peripheral blood or thyroid tissue (not recorded which). CDR3 amino acids: CSVGGRSLMNTEAFF. The CDR3, as DNA: TGCAGCGTGGGCGGACGGAGCCTAATGAACACTGAAGCTTTCTTT. The entire variable domain, with the rest obtained from reference TRBV29-1 and TRBJ1-1, is as follows: SAVISQKPSRDICQRGTSLTIQCQVDSQVTMMFWYRQQPGQSLTLIATANQGSEATYESGFVIDKFPISRPNLTFSTLTVSNMSPEDSSIYLCSVGGRSLMNTEAFFGQGTRLTVV.